This TCR beta chain derives from a study of blood T cell repertoires in COVID-19. The protocol was immunoSEQ multiplex PCR, while the TCRdb copy is restricted to in-frame clones and leaves out a portion. Among 200,000 to 300,000 clones listed, roughly 84% were seen once. The CDR3 runs 16 residues. Trimming cost V 4 bases and J 5 bases, with 18 bases left between them. The germline V gene encodes CDR1 LGHDT and CDR2 YNNKEL (reference sequence). The source of this sequence is a middle-aged woman who had recovered from COVID-19. The V gene is TRBV3-1 (or the pseudogene TRBV3-2), the J gene TRBJ2-1; D possibly corresponds to TRBD2 (5 bases). The sequenced sample consisted of peripheral blood. The CDR3 protein is CASSPTGGSADNEQFF. CDR3 bases: TGTGCCAGCAGCCCCACTGGCGGGTCCGCTGACAATGAGCAGTTCTTC.